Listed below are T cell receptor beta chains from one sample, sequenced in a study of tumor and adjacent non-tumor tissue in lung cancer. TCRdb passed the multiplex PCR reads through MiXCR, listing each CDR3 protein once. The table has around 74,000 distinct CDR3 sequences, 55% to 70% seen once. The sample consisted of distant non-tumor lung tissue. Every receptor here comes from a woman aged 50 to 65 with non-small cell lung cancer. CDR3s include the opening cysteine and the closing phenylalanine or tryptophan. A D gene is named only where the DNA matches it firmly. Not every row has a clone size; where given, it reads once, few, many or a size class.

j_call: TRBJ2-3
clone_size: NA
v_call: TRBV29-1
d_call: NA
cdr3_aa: CKVVGGLTDTQYF
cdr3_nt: TGCAAGGTTGTGGGGGGTCTCACAGATACGCAGTATTTT

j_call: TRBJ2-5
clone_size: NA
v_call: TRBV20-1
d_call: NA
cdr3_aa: CSQAEDQETQYF
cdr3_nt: TGCAGCCAGGCGGAAGATCAAGAGACCCAGTACTTC

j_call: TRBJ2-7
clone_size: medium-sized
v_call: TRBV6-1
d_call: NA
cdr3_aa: CASSELANYEQYF
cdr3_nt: TGTGCCAGCAGTGAACTAGCTAACTACGAGCAGTACTTC

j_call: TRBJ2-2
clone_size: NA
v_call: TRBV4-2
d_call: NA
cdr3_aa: CASSQSSRPTGELFF
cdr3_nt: TGTGCCAGCAGCCAATCAAGTAGGCCCACCGGGGAGCTGTTTTTT

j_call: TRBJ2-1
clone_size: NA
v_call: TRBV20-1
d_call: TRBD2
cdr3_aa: CNVRDNFRPSGYNEQFF
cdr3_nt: TGCAATGTTAGAGATAACTTTCGGCCTAGCGGATACAATGAGCAGTTCTTC

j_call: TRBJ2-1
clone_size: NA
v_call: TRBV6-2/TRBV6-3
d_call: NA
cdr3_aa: CANSPDRSGRLNEQFF
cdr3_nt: TGTGCCAACAGCCCGGACCGGAGTGGGCGGTTGAATGAGCAGTTCTTC

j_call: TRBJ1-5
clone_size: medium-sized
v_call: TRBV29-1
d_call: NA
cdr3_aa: CFAGEGNQPQHF
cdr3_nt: TGCTTTGCAGGGGAGGGCAATCAGCCCCAGCATTTT

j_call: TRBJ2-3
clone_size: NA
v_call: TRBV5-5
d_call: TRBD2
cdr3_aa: CASSPMAGGLTDMQYF
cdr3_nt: TGTGCCAGTAGTCCCATGGCGGGAGGCCTCACAGATATGCAGTATTTT

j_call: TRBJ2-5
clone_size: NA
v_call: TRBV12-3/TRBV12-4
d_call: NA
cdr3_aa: CDSSGDTNQETQYF
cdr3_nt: TGTGATAGCAGTGGGGATACCAACCAAGAGACCCAATACTTC

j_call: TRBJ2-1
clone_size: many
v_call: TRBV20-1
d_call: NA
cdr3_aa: CSASSGASSYNEQFF
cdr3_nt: TGCAGTGCCTCGTCGGGGGCCAGCTCCTACAATGAGCAGTTCTTC

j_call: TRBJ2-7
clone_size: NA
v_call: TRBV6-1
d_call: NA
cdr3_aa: CASSVRELIINEQYF
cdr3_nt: TGTGCCAGCAGCGTCAGGGAGCTAATTATAAACGAGCAGTACTTC

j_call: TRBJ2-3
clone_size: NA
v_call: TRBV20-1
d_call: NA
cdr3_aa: CSSRILRGVMGATDTQYF
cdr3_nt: TGCAGTTCTAGAATACTACGAGGGGTGATGGGGGCCACAGATACGCAGTATTTT

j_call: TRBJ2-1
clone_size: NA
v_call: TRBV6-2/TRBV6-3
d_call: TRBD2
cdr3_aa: CASSHSRRGISGHNGQFF
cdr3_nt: TGTGCCAGCAGTCACTCCCGCCGGGGGATTAGCGGGCACAATGGGCAGTTCTTC

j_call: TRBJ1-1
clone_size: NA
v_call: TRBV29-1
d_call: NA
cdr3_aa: CSVVTLAHEAFF
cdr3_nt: TGCAGCGTTGTTACTTTGGCCCATGAAGCATTCTTT

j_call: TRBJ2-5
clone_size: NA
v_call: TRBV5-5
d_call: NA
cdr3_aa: CASSHAGGQETQYF
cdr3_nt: TGTGCCAGCAGTCACGCCGGGGGTCAAGAGACCCAGTACTTC

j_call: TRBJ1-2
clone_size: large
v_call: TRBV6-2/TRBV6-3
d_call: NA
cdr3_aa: CASSSQGMDGYTF
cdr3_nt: TGTGCCAGCAGTTCTCAGGGTATGGATGGCTACACCTTC

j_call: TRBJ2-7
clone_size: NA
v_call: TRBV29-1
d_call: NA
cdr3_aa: CSVEPQGEVEEQYF
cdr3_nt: TGTAGCGTTGAACCGCAGGGAGAAGTCGAGGAGCAGTACTTC

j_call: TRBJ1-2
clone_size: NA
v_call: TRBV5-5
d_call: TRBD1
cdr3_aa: CASNGTANYGYTF
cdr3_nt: TGTGCGAGCAACGGGACAGCTAACTATGGCTACACCTTC

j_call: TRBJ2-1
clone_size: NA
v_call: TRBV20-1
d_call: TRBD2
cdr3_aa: CSTRVRGKGLAGNEQFF
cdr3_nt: TGCAGTACTAGAGTGCGTGGTAAAGGATTAGCGGGAAATGAGCAGTTCTTC

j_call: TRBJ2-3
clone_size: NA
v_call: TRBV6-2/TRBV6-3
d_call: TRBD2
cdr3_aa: CASSPIVLAGDTQYF
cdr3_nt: TGTGCCAGCAGTCCTATCGTACTAGCGGGGGATACGCAGTATTTT

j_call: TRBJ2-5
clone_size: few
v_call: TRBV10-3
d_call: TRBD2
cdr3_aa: CAISPGLASGAETQYF
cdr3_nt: TGTGCCATCAGTCCGGGACTAGCAAGTGGGGCGGAGACCCAGTACTTC

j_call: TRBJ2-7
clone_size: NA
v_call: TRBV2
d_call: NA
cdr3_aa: CASTGTAGRYEQYF
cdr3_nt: TGTGCCAGCACCGGGACAGCGGGACGCTACGAGCAGTACTTC

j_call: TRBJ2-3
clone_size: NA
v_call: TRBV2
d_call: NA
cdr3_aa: CASSGGSGTDTQYF
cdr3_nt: TGTGCCAGTAGTGGAGGGAGTGGCACAGATACGCAGTATTTT

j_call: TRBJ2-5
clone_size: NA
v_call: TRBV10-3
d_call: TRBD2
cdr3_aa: CAISESPPTSGRVKETKYF
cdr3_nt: TGTGCCATCAGTGAGTCCCCCCCCACTAGCGGGAGAGTTAAAGAGACCAAGTACTTC

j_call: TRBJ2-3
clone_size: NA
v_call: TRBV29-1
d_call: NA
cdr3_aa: CSIEETWGGTDTQYF
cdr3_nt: TGCAGCATTGAAGAGACTTGGGGTGGCACAGATACGCAGTATTTT